One and the same sample provided the 20 T cell receptor beta chains below, sequenced in a study of OX40 agonist ivuxolimab in advanced cancers. The assay was immunoSEQ multiplex PCR, and TCRdb's table has in-frame clones only and misses some. The data show 45,000 or so clones, 70% to 90% seen once. Sequenced here: CD4+ or CD8+ T cells sorted from blood, sampled in a trial of the OX40 agonist ivuxolimab. These receptors came from an adult with an advanced solid tumor such as melanoma, head and neck, liver or kidney cancer.

This clone was counted a single time. The CDR3, as DNA: TGTGCCAGCAGCTCGACTAGCGGGGTTGCAGATACGCAGTATTTT. It is translated as CASSSTSGVADTQYF. The J gene is TRBJ2-3, the V gene TRBV7-2, with 11 bases identical to TRBD2. This CDR3 has 15 amino acids. J was trimmed by 4 bases and V by 4 bases; bases with no gene match: 4. CDR1 and CDR2 (germline): SGHTA, FQGNSA.

There are a few counts of this clone. The rearrangement uses TRBV2 and TRBJ2-2; possibly TRBD1 or TRBD2 for D (5 bases each). Germline V gene lookup returns CDR1 SNHLY and CDR2 FYNNEI. The CDR3 sequence is 12 residues long. The ends were cut back, 6 bases at V and 4 bases at J, with 6 bases in the middle. The CDR3 loop is CASRGVTGELFF. The CDR3 DNA reads TGTGCCAGCAGGGGGGTCACCGGGGAGCTGTTTTTT.

This clone has only one observation. The rearrangement links TRBV7-2 to TRBJ2-7; 7 bases are shared with TRBD1. Unmatched junction bases numbered 10, after V lost 1 base and J lost 4 bases. This CDR3 is built from 16 residues. Germline assignment: CDR1 SGHTA and CDR2 FQGNSA. The CDR3 protein is CASSLGRQGKAYEQYF. Written as DNA, the CDR3 is TGTGCCAGCAGCTTAGGACGACAGGGTAAGGCTTACGAGCAGTACTTC.

This chain connects TRBV11-3 to TRBJ1-1, with D unresolved. The CDR3 length is 14 residues. The ends were cut back, 1 base at V and 1 base at J, with 7 bases in the middle. The germline V gene encodes CDR1 SGHNT and CDR2 YENEEA. The CDR3 nucleotides read TGTGCCAGCAGCTTAGGTTTGGGGAACACTGAAGCTTTCTTT. Amino acids: CASSLGLGNTEAFF.

The chain links TRBV30 to TRBJ2-1; unclear D gene. This CDR3 spans 14 amino acids. V was shortened by 0 bases and J by 6 bases, with 12 bases between the two germline ends. The V gene's germline CDR1 is GTSNPN and CDR2 SVGIG (reference sequence). The CDR3, as DNA: TGTGCCTGGAGTGTACTCCTAGTTGGCAATGAGCAGTTCTTC. Residues: CAWSVLLVGNEQFF.

The gene calls are TRBV10-3 and TRBJ1-2; 7 nucleotides agree with TRBD1. This CDR3 spans 14 amino acids. The V segment lost 6 bases and the J segment 4 bases; nucleotides outside the gene matches: 8. The germline CDR1 and CDR2 sequences are ENHRY and SYGVKD. The CDR3: CAISSGQEVYGYTF. The CDR3, as DNA: TGTGCCATCAGCAGCGGACAGGAGGTCTATGGCTACACCTTC.

This chain uses TRBV7-9 with TRBJ2-1; D remains ambiguous. The CDR3 sequence is 15 residues long. V was trimmed by 2 bases and J by 4 bases, leaving 12 bases between them. Germline assignment: CDR1 SEHNR and CDR2 FQNEAQ (reference sequence). The chain's CDR3 is CASSLSEISYNEQFF. CDR3 sequence (DNA): TGTGCCAGCAGCTTATCGGAGATAAGTTACAATGAGCAGTTCTTC.

In its sample, this clone was seen once. This chain uses TRBV2 with TRBJ1-2; 8 nucleotides match TRBD1. The CDR3 consists of 14 residues. Trimming took 6 bases from V and 2 from J; bases not matched to a gene: 5. Germline V lookup: CDR1 SNHLY, CDR2 FYNNEI. The CDR3 spells CASRDRGPNYGYTF. CDR3 nucleotides: TGTGCCAGCAGAGACAGGGGACCCAACTATGGCTACACCTTC.

The chain employs TRBV7-3 and TRBJ1-2; 8 bases are a match to TRBD1. J was trimmed by 8 bases and V by 3 bases; bases with no gene match: 8. Germline-derived CDR1 and CDR2 are SGHTA and FQGTGA. The CDR3 totals 14 residues. The CDR3 spells CASSLLWTGNGYTF. In DNA, the CDR3 is TGTGCCAGCAGCTTGTTGTGGACAGGGAACGGCTACACCTTC.

This rearrangement joins TRBV19 to TRBJ2-7; a possible D gene is TRBD1 (8 bases). The CDR3 has 14 residues. Looked up from germline, CDR1 is LNHDA and CDR2 is SQIVND (reference sequence). V was cut by 6 bases and J by 7 bases, with 19 bases left in between. The CDR3 is CASSPKTGEGEQYF. In DNA, the CDR3 is TGTGCCAGTAGCCCTAAGACAGGGGAGGGAGAGCAGTACTTC. The whole variable domain, filled in from reference TRBV19 and TRBJ2-7, reads DGGITQSPKYLFRKEGQNVTLSCEQNLNHDAMYWYRQDPGQGLRLIYYSQIVNDFQKGDIAEGYSVSREKKESFPLTVTSAQKNPTAFYLCASSPKTGEGEQYFGPGTRLTVT.

V usage is TRBV4-1 and J usage is TRBJ1-2; a weak D match, TRBD1 (5 bases). CDR1 and CDR2 from the germline V gene are MGHRA and YSYEKL. The germline V and J ends were trimmed by 2 bases and 8 bases, with 18 bases remaining between them. The CDR3 has 15 amino acids. The CDR3 coding sequence is TGCGCCAGCAGCCAATCCCCCAATGCGGGGCCCGGCTACACCTTC. Residues: CASSQSPNAGPGYTF.

The chain recombines TRBV5-6 with TRBJ1-1, with 9 bases that match TRBD1. CDR3 size: 14 residues. CDR1 is SGHDT and CDR2 is YYEEEE in the germline V gene. J gave up 7 bases and V 4 bases, and 8 bases lay outside the gene matches. The CDR3: CASSVDRGRGEAFF. The DNA for the CDR3 is TGTGCCAGCAGCGTGGACAGGGGCAGGGGTGAAGCTTTCTTT.

The V call is TRBV28, the J call TRBJ1-2, with D unresolved. With 3 bases removed from V and 1 base from J, the gap between germline ends came to 12 bases. The CDR3 consists of 15 residues. Germline CDR1 reads MDHEN; CDR2 reads SYDVKM. CDR3: CASSFWQRLNYGYTF. CDR3 coding DNA: TGTGCCAGCAGTTTTTGGCAGCGTCTTAACTATGGCTACACCTTC.

The chain is built from TRBV18 and TRBJ2-7; a weak D match, TRBD1 (6 bases). Trimming pared 3 bases from V and 4 bases from J, leaving 13 bases between. Germline V gives CDR1 KGHSH, CDR2 LQKENI. CDR3 length: 14 residues. CDR3 loop: CASSPPGHRYEQYF. CDR3 DNA: TGTGCCAGCTCACCTCCGGGACATAGATACGAGCAGTACTTC.

The rearrangement uses TRBV6-5 and TRBJ2-3; TRBD2 agrees at 8 bases. The CDR3 covers 11 residues. The V segment lost 4 bases and the J segment 11 bases; nucleotides outside the gene matches: 2. CDR1 and CDR2 from the germline V gene are MNHEY and SVGAGI. CDR3 in amino acids: CASSSAGGQYF. For the CDR3, the DNA is TGTGCCAGCAGTTCTGCGGGGGGGCAGTATTTT.

The chain joins TRBV6-6 to TRBJ2-1; the match to TRBD2 covers 10 bases. The trim removed 4 bases at V and 4 bases at J, leaving 4 bases unmatched. The CDR3 extends over 15 amino acids. Germline V lookup: CDR1 MNHNY, CDR2 SVGAGI (reference sequence). CDR3 coding DNA: TGTGCCAGCAGTTCAGCGGGGGGGCCGTACAATGAGCAGTTCTTC. This translates into CASSSAGGPYNEQFF.

The V call is TRBV6-5, the J call TRBJ1-4, with D uncertain. CDR1 and CDR2 from the germline V gene are MNHEY and SVGAGI. CDR3 length equals 14 residues. V lost 0 bases, J lost 8 bases, and 10 bases lay in between. This chain's CDR3 is CASSYSDAPEKLFF. The CDR3, as DNA: TGTGCCAGCAGTTACTCAGATGCCCCAGAAAAACTGTTTTTT.

CDR3 coding DNA: TGCGCCAGCAGCCAAGATAGTGGCAGGTCCCCCTATGGCTACACCTTC. This encodes CASSQDSGRSPYGYTF. V is TRBV4-1 and J is TRBJ1-2; D remains unclear. The CDR3 has 16 amino acids. The germline gives CDR1 MGHRA, CDR2 YSYEKL. Trimming pared 0 bases from V and 4 bases from J, leaving 15 bases between.

The CDR3 region is CASSQDQQGPYEQYF. In DNA form, the CDR3 reads TGCGCCAGCAGCCAAGATCAACAGGGCCCCTACGAGCAGTACTTC. The V gene is TRBV4-3, the J gene TRBJ2-7; D might be TRBD1 (6 bases). Trimming cost V 0 bases and J 2 bases, with 11 bases left between them. The germline V gene has CDR1 LGHNA and CDR2 YSLEER. The CDR3 has 15 amino acids.

The chain employs TRBV9 and TRBJ1-4; 7 bases align to TRBD1. This CDR3 has 16 amino acids. With V trimmed by 0 bases and J by 8 bases, 10 bases remained unmatched. CDR1 is SGDLS and CDR2 is YYNGEE in the germline V gene. The DNA for the CDR3 is TGTGCCAGCAGCGTAGATGGAACAGGGGTAGGCGAAAAACTGTTTTTT. Its translation: CASSVDGTGVGEKLFF. The complete variable domain, with remaining parts taken from reference TRBV9 and TRBJ1-4, reads DSGVTQTPKHLITATGQRVTLRCSPRSGDLSVYWYQQSLDQGLQFLIQYYNGEERAKGNILERFSAQQFPDLHSELNLSSLELGDSALYFCASSVDGTGVGEKLFFGSGTQLSVL.